The rows below give T cell receptor beta chains drawn from one sample of a study of blood T cell repertoires in COVID-19. Here immunoSEQ multiplex PCR was the method, and the copy in TCRdb shows in-frame clones only, minus some. The table records 250,000 or so clones, approximately 90% of them present only once. The sample was PBMCs or T cells enriched from blood (not recorded which). The receptors originated from a woman aged 30 to 39 with acute COVID-19. CDR3s leave out the opening cysteine and the closing phenylalanine or tryptophan.

j_gene	v_gene	CDR3aa
TRBJ2-1	TRBV9	ASSVANGNEQF
TRBJ2-3	TRBV19	ATRGGGDTDTQY
TRBJ1-5	TRBV19	ASTEGWTGGPSRPQH
TRBJ2-7	TRBV19	ASSTTLADPYEQY
TRBJ1-4	TRBV7-9	ASSLNGQGEELF
TRBJ2-7	TRBV7-3	ASSLDSVYEQY
TRBJ2-7	TRBV7-8	ASSDEARRYEQY
TRBJ1-1	TRBV5-4	ASSLVGGDAF
TRBJ2-1	TRBV4-3	ASSPLTGSYNEQF
TRBJ1-5	TRBV19	ASSIDPGGAGQPQH
TRBJ2-5	TRBV6-5	ASSYLEGNQETQY
TRBJ1-3	TRBV7-2	ASSPDRPRSGNTIY
TRBJ2-5	TRBV3-1/TRBV3-2	ASAGFQETQY
TRBJ2-7	TRBV7-9	ASSLVAARGYEQY
TRBJ2-3	TRBV10-2	ASSESGTSGSWVLFTDTQY
TRBJ2-2	TRBV4-2	ASSQDLAGGGELF
TRBJ2-3	TRBV11-1	ASSFAGVNTDTQY
TRBJ2-1	TRBV19	ASSLRLRLAGGDEQF
TRBJ2-2	TRBV4-1	ASSRAQGLSGELF
TRBJ2-2	TRBV6-5	ASSNSESWTGELF
TRBJ2-5	TRBV24-1	ATSDYAGHQETQY
TRBJ2-7	TRBV27	ASSSRRDRADEQY
TRBJ1-3	TRBV5-1	ASSPQTMTGPGNTIY
TRBJ2-3	TRBV12-3/TRBV12-4	ASSPGDTDTQY
TRBJ2-5	TRBV19	ASSLQGGQETQY
TRBJ1-6	TRBV5-4	ASSLVRGNSPLH
TRBJ1-1	TRBV27	ASSFQGTHQAF
TRBJ2-1	TRBV27	ASRQGSEQF
TRBJ1-5	TRBV19	ASLGRYSNQPQH
TRBJ2-1	TRBV3-1/TRBV3-2	ASSQNRLVSEQF
TRBJ1-4	TRBV24-1	AAGQANEKLF
TRBJ1-6	TRBV11-2	ASSKRGAGGNSPLH
TRBJ2-6	TRBV29-1	SVTTGVSGANVLT
TRBJ2-7	TRBV20-1	SASGTDSYEQY
TRBJ2-3	TRBV4-3	ASSQEAFTDTQY
TRBJ1-2	TRBV11-2	ASSETGTGVNYGYT
TRBJ1-6	TRBV27	ASSRTGGGNSPLH
TRBJ1-1	TRBV28	ASRPGERNTEAF
TRBJ2-1	TRBV14	ASSHLMTSGRTAGGYNEQF
TRBJ2-1	TRBV24-1	AIKGEGGSHNEQF
TRBJ2-4	TRBV7-2	ASSTVDIQY
TRBJ2-3	TRBV4-1	ASSQDTGEADTQY
TRBJ1-5	TRBV21-1	ASSKGTPSNQPQH
TRBJ2-7	TRBV6-5	ASRVGGRYEQY
TRBJ2-4	TRBV5-1	ASSGQGRDIQY
TRBJ2-1	TRBV2	ASSEARLAGNNEQF
TRBJ2-7	TRBV6-5	ASSYGRGMGYEQY
TRBJ1-1	TRBV18	ASSTGTEAF
TRBJ2-2	TRBV28	ASSTVPGELF
TRBJ2-7	TRBV7-2	ASSWDSLTYEQY